The 3 T cell receptor beta chains given below trace back to one sample, sequenced in a study of OX40 agonist ivuxolimab in advanced cancers. Libraries were prepared by immunoSEQ multiplex PCR; TCRdb keeps only in-frame clonotypes and omits some of them. This table has 30,000 to 45,000 clones, around four fifths appearing once. Sequences were derived from CD4+ or CD8+ T cells sorted from blood, sampled in a trial of the OX40 agonist ivuxolimab. Source of these receptors: an adult with an advanced solid tumor such as melanoma, head and neck, liver or kidney cancer.

CDR3: CACLDTWNTEAFF. CDR3 bases: TGTGCCTGCCTGGACACTTGGAACACTGAAGCTTTCTTT. The chain combines TRBV30 with TRBJ1-1, with a weak D call TRBD1 (5 bases). The V gene's germline CDR1 is GTSNPN and CDR2 SVGIG (reference sequence). The V and J ends lost 6 bases and 1 base respectively, with 12 bases between them. The CDR3 covers 13 residues.

V is TRBV19 and J is TRBJ2-6; possibly TRBD1 or TRBD2 for D (5 bases each). Trimming took off 9 bases at V and 0 bases at J, with 21 bases between the two ends. This CDR3 contains 18 residues. Germline values: CDR1 LNHDA, CDR2 SQIVND (reference sequence). The DNA for the CDR3 is TGTGCCAGCCAAAACCCCGGGACCCTTCGCTCTGGGGCCAACGTCCTGACTTTC. As protein: CASQNPGTLRSGANVLTF.

This chain links TRBV6-6 with TRBJ2-4, with no clear D. The CDR3 is 15 residues long. Germline assignment: CDR1 MNHNY and CDR2 SVGAGI (reference sequence). V gave up 5 bases and J gave up 3 bases, with 14 bases separating them. This CDR3 reads CASSPLTLNKNIQYF. For the CDR3, the DNA is TGTGCCAGCAGTCCCCTGACACTTAACAAAAACATTCAGTACTTC.